The rows below give T cell receptor beta chains drawn from one sample of a study of human T cells and chemical hapten exposure. TCRdb reprocessed the RACE reads via MiXCR and lists one record per CDR3 protein. Of roughly 380,000 distinct CDR3 sequences in the sample, approximately 5% were seen once. Sequencing was performed on whole blood, taken in connection with sensitization to the hapten diphenylcyclopropenone (DPC). Receptors were obtained from a woman aged 45-60 years with alopecia areata. Some clones in this sample may be carry-over from other donors' samples. CDR3s leave out the opening cysteine and the closing phenylalanine or tryptophan.

>TRBV20-1|TRBJ1-1
SAPSISNTEAF
>TRBV12-3/TRBV12-4|TRBJ2-2
ASSKTSGSTGELF
>TRBV6-1|TRBJ2-7
ASSIISGTGSN
>TRBV20-1|TRBJ2-7
SARHQRTIYEQY
>TRBV4-3|TRBJ1-1
ASSQSVGYGTEAF
>TRBV2|TRBJ1-5
ASTGDYSNQPQH
>TRBV29-1|TRBJ2-1
SVEDPDRLYNEQF
>TRBV5-1|TRBJ1-4
ASSPRGQVATNEKLF
>TRBV29-1|TRBJ2-3
SVTAPGDTQY
>TRBV5-4|TRBJ1-5
ASSLGPSQGQPQH